Below, 25 T cell receptor beta chains from the same sample are listed, as sequenced in a study. MiXCR, applied by TCRdb to the 5' RACE reads, yields one record per CDR3 protein. The table has approximately 200 distinct CDR3 sequences, roughly 50% seen once. The source material was total memory T cells from blood PBMCs. Subset specified: transitional memory CD4+ T cells. These receptor sequences come from a male donor with HIV.

The V and J genes are TRBV7-2 and TRBJ2-1; D is unclear. There are 13 residues in the CDR3. Germline loops: CDR1 SGHTA, CDR2 FQGNSA. With 1 base removed from V and 4 bases from J, the gap between germline ends came to 5 bases. The CDR3 loop is CASSLGPYNEQFF. The DNA of the CDR3 is TGTGCCAGCAGCTTAGGCCCTTACAATGAGCAGTTCTTC.

This chain connects TRBV24-1 to TRBJ2-5, with D maybe TRBD1 (5 bases). Trimming pared 3 bases from V and 5 bases from J, leaving 15 bases between. Germline CDR1 reads KGHDR; CDR2 reads SFDVKD. This CDR3 region has 15 residues. This CDR3 is CATSDRSSGRETQYF. The CDR3 DNA is TGTGCCACCAGTGATCGGTCGTCAGGGCGGGAGACCCAGTACTTC.

This clonotype came up a few times. The chain uses TRBV7-2 and TRBJ1-5, with 7 bases lining up with TRBD1. V lost 8 bases to trimming and J lost 2 bases; unmatched junction nucleotides: 6. The CDR3 has 14 residues. CDR1 SGHTA and CDR2 FQGNSA come from the germline V gene. The CDR3 protein is CASSQTGGNQPQHF. CDR3 DNA sequence: TGTGCCAGCTCCCAAACAGGGGGCAATCAGCCCCAGCATTTT.

V gene TRBV20-1 combines with J gene TRBJ2-5; a weak D match, TRBD2 (6 bases). CDR3 length: 14 residues. The V and J ends lost 1 base and 1 base respectively, with 10 bases between them. CDR1 and CDR2 (germline): DFQATT, SNEGSKA (reference sequence). The CDR3 bases are TGCAGTGCTAGAGCCCCGGGACTCCAAGAGACCCAGTACTTC. It specifies CSARAPGLQETQYF.

DNA of the CDR3: TGCAGTGCTATCGGGGGGGGCTCAGAGACCCAGTACTTC. It codes for CSAIGGGSETQYF. The chain employs TRBV20-1 and TRBJ2-5; 8 bases agree with TRBD2. V dropped 4 bases and J dropped 4; count of bases not matched to a gene: 5. The CDR3 extends over 13 amino acids. Germline CDR1 DFQATT, CDR2 SNEGSKA (reference sequence).

The CDR3 sequence: CATSRVEGEDTF. The CDR3 DNA is TGTGCCACCAGCAGAGTTGAGGGTGAGGACACCTTC. V usage is TRBV15 and J usage is TRBJ1-2, with unresolved D. This CDR3 has 12 amino acids. Germline CDR1 reads LNHNV; CDR2 reads YYDKDF (reference sequence). Trimming shortened V by 1 base and J by 12 bases, and 12 bases separated the two germline ends. Full variable domain (missing parts from reference TRBV15 and TRBJ1-2): DAMVIQNPRYQVTQFGKPVTLSCSQTLNHNVMYWYQQKSSQAPKLLFHYYDKDFNNEADTPDNFQSRRPNTSFCFLDIRSPGLGDTAMYLCATSRVEGEDTFGSGTRLTVV.

This clonotype ranks as hyperexpanded (1% or more). This chain connects TRBV20-1 to TRBJ1-2, with D unresolved. Germline CDR1 reads DFQATT; CDR2 reads SNEGSKA (reference sequence). This CDR3 has 14 amino acids. Trimming shortened V by 5 bases and J by 0 bases, and 13 bases separated the two germline ends. CDR3 coding DNA: TGCAGTGCTCCCTCGCCTTTATCTAACTATGGCTACACCTTC. This gives the protein CSAPSPLSNYGYTF.

The chain couples TRBV10-3 to TRBJ1-5, with 9 positions matching TRBD1. Unmatched junction bases numbered 1, after V lost 4 bases and J lost 6 bases. This CDR3 is built from 13 residues. From germline, CDR1 is ENHRY and CDR2 SYGVKD. The CDR3 region is CAISAQGAQPQHF. CDR3 bases: TGTGCCATCAGTGCACAGGGGGCTCAGCCCCAGCATTTT.

V and J are TRBV7-3 and TRBJ2-1, with D unclear. The CDR3 sequence is 12 residues long. Germline loops: CDR1 SGHTA, CDR2 FQGTGA. V lost 1 base, J lost 7 bases, and 5 bases lay in between. CDR3 sequence reads: CASSLKRNEQFF. CDR3 in DNA: TGTGCCAGCAGCTTAAAACGAAATGAGCAGTTCTTC.

There are a few counts of this clonotype. The CDR3 spells CASSFSSGPQETQYF. For the CDR3, the DNA is TGTGCCAGCAGCTTTTCTAGCGGGCCACAAGAGACCCAGTACTTC. This sequence joins TRBV7-7 and TRBJ2-5; 8 bases match TRBD2. Germline V CDR1 and CDR2: SSHAT, FNYEAQ (reference sequence). Trimming took 3 bases from V and 2 from J; bases not matched to a gene: 5. The CDR3 extends over 15 amino acids.

This clonotype turned up a few times. This chain connects TRBV6-5 to TRBJ2-5, with 8 bases aligning to TRBD2. Germline trimming cut 0 bases from V and 5 bases from J; bases unmatched to any gene: 5. Germline CDR1 is MNHEY and CDR2 is SVGAGI. The CDR3 has 15 amino acids. CDR3 loop: CASSYSAGGGETQYF. CDR3 nucleotides: TGTGCCAGCAGTTACTCGGCGGGGGGCGGGGAGACCCAGTACTTC.

This clonotype has only a few counts. The chain is built from TRBV4-1 and TRBJ2-5; 8 bases map to TRBD1. This CDR3 region has 16 residues. The J segment lost 4 bases and the V segment lost 4 bases, leaving 11 bases of the junction unmatched. Germline CDR1 MGHRA, CDR2 YSYEKL. Here the CDR3 DNA reads TGCGCCAGCAGCCTAGGCCTCGGACAGGGAGGAGAGACCCAGTACTTC. Amino acids: CASSLGLGQGGETQYF.

This chain joins TRBV5-4 and TRBJ2-7, with D unresolved. Per the germline V gene, CDR1 is SGHNT and CDR2 is YYREEE (reference sequence). V lost 3 bases and J 3 bases, leaving 7 bases between the germline ends. The CDR3 consists of 12 residues. CDR3 DNA sequence: TGTGCCAGCAGCTCCCGCGACTACGAGCAGTACTTC. Translation: CASSSRDYEQYF.

The chain employs TRBV30 and TRBJ1-1, with D possibly matching TRBD1 (6 bases). Germline CDR1 reads GTSNPN; CDR2 reads SVGIG (reference sequence). CDR3 length: 15 residues. Trimming cost V 4 bases and J 0 bases, with 15 bases left between them. DNA of the CDR3: TGTGCCTGGACCACAGGACAGCTCATGAACACTGAAGCTTTCTTT. This encodes CAWTTGQLMNTEAFF.

Worth noting for this clonotype: Compared with germline, one end of the junction differs, possibly owing to a read error. The J gene is TRBJ2-2, the V gene TRBV3-1; possibly TRBD2 for D (7 bases). CDR3 length equals 19 residues. The germline V gene has CDR1 LGHDT and CDR2 YNNKEL (reference sequence). The DNA of the CDR3 is TGTACCAGCAGCCAAGTCGGTCCAGGCGGGGGCGCGAACACCGGGGAGCTGTTTTTT. Amino acid sequence: CTSSQVGPGGGANTGELFF.

The chain recombines TRBV4-3 with TRBJ1-2, with a tentative D call TRBD1 (6 bases). The germline gives CDR1 LGHNA, CDR2 YSLEER. V lost 3 bases to trimming and J lost 7 bases, with 18 bases between them. The CDR3 length is 15 residues. The DNA for the CDR3 is TGCGCCAGCAGCCAGGACCTGACAGGCTCCTTTGGCTACACCTTC. Translation gives CASSQDLTGSFGYTF.

The rearrangement uses TRBV19 and TRBJ1-2, with D possibly TRBD1 on 6 matching bases. This CDR3 region has 13 residues. V was trimmed by 7 bases and J by 4 bases, leaving 13 bases between them. Germline CDR1 reads LNHDA; CDR2 reads SQIVND (reference sequence). CDR3 DNA sequence: TGTGCCAGTACGGACAGTTCCTCCTATGGCTACACCTTC. Translated, it gives CASTDSSSYGYTF.

The chain recombines TRBV6-1 with TRBJ2-1, with TRBD1 as a possible D gene (5 bases). The CDR3 consists of 14 residues. Between the trimmed V and J ends, which lost 4 bases and 8 bases, there was a span of 15 bases. Germline V lookup: CDR1 MNHNS, CDR2 SASEGT. The CDR3: CASSVNTGRHEQFF. CDR3 nucleotides: TGTGCCAGCAGTGTAAATACAGGAAGACATGAGCAGTTCTTC.

V usage is TRBV7-8 and J usage is TRBJ1-1, with D possibly being TRBD1 (5 bases). The ends were cut back, 8 bases at V and 2 bases at J, with 15 bases in the middle. The CDR3 runs to 14 residues. Germline V gives CDR1 SGHVS, CDR2 FQNEAQ. The CDR3 DNA reads as TGTGCCAGCGGAAAGACAGCATTCAACACTGAAGCTTTCTTT. The encoded protein is CASGKTAFNTEAFF.

This chain connects TRBV11-3 to TRBJ2-5; D is uncertain. V lost 5 bases, J lost 1 base, and 11 bases lay in between. The CDR3 length is 14 residues. Germline CDR1 and CDR2: SGHNT and YENEEA. CDR3 DNA: TGTGCCAGCAGCCCGGGTCGGTCCCAAGAGACCCAGTACTTC. This sequence encodes CASSPGRSQETQYF.

V is TRBV10-3 and J is TRBJ1-1; TRBD1 matches at 11 bases. The germline V gene has CDR1 ENHRY and CDR2 SYGVKD. This CDR3 comprises 15 residues. V shed 6 bases and J 4 bases; nucleotides not matched to a gene: 7. The CDR3 here is CAIRGTGTGGTEAFF. Written as DNA, the CDR3 is TGTGCCATCAGGGGGACAGGGACAGGGGGCACTGAAGCTTTCTTT.

The rearrangement joins TRBV29-1 to TRBJ2-3; 8 bases match TRBD2. Germline V gene lookup returns CDR1 SQVTM and CDR2 ANQGSEA. The junction had 4 bases not matched to a gene; V was cut back by 1 base and J by 1 base. The CDR3 consists of 15 residues. CDR3 in amino acids: CSVEGAAGGTDTQYF. In nucleotides, the CDR3 is TGCAGCGTTGAAGGGGCAGCGGGGGGCACAGATACGCAGTATTTT.

The chain employs TRBV20-1 and TRBJ2-3, with a possible D match to TRBD2 (6 bases). Trimming cost V 3 bases and J 6 bases, with 19 bases left between them. This CDR3 region has 15 residues. In germline, CDR1 is DFQATT, CDR2 SNEGSKA (reference sequence). The CDR3 nucleotides are TGCAGTGCTAGCGGTTGGACTACCTACCCCGATACGCAGTATTTT. This encodes CSASGWTTYPDTQYF.

The J gene is TRBJ1-5, the V gene TRBV12-3 or TRBV12-4; 7 bases are a match to TRBD1. The CDR3 is 17 amino acids. The trim removed 5 bases at V and 7 bases at J, leaving 17 bases unmatched. The CDR3 nucleotides are TGTGCCAGCAGTCAAGGGACAGACTTTGGTGGTTACCAGCCCCAGCATTTT. The encoded protein is CASSQGTDFGGYQPQHF.

This clonotype occurred a few times. The V and J genes are TRBV7-8 and TRBJ1-5; tentatively, D is TRBD1 (5 bases). The V gene lost 0 bases and the J gene lost 6 bases, with 12 bases spanning the gap. This CDR3 contains 15 residues. The germline CDR1 and CDR2 sequences are SGHVS and FQNEAQ. In DNA, the CDR3 is TGTGCCAGCAGCTTAGCTAAGGGGATGGGTCAGCCCCAGCATTTT. Protein: CASSLAKGMGQPQHF.